One and the same sample provided the 14 T cell receptor beta chains below, sequenced in a study of vaccination and CD4 T cells after COVID-19. Sequence data for DNA of cultured CD4+ T cells were generated by the Oncomine TCR Beta short-read assay. TCRdb itself ran the PCR reads through MiXCR, one entry per CDR3 protein. This sample has around 9,700 distinct CDR3 sequences; about 26% occur once, and the top ten carry roughly 24%. Treatment noted: roughly 11-day PBMC culture with coronavirus spike peptide pools or control peptides (ViraFEST assay). These TCRs are of unknown antigen specificity. The sequences come from CD4+ T cells from blood, cultured in vitro, collected after SARS-CoV-2 vaccination. The receptors originated from a human donor who had recovered from COVID-19.

This chain uses TRBV29-1 with TRBJ2-7; no clear D gene. Per the germline V gene, CDR1 is SQVTM and CDR2 is ANQGSEA. The V end was cut by 7 bases, the J end by 1 base, with 8 bases between. The CDR3 has 11 amino acids. The CDR3 loop reads CSGGESYEQYF. DNA for the CDR3: TGCAGCGGAGGAGAGTCCTACGAGCAGTACTTC.

This rearrangement joins TRBV29-1 to TRBJ2-3; D assignment may be TRBD1 or TRBD2 (5 bases each). There are 14 residues in the CDR3. Germline loops: CDR1 SQVTM, CDR2 ANQGSEA. Trimming cost V 5 bases and J 1 base, with 13 bases left between them. The DNA for the CDR3 is TGCAGCGTTACGGTCGGGGCCGGCACAGATACGCAGTATTTT. As protein: CSVTVGAGTDTQYF.

This chain joins TRBV6-2 or TRBV6-3 and TRBJ2-5, with D unclear. CDR3 length: 13 residues. V was trimmed by 5 bases and J by 3 bases, leaving 10 bases between them. Germline V CDR1 and CDR2: MNHEY, SVGEGT. CDR3 nucleotide sequence: TGTGCCAGCAGTCACGACCTGGAAGAGACCCAGTACTTC. Translation gives CASSHDLEETQYF.

This sequence joins TRBV20-1 and TRBJ1-1; D unresolved. Germline V gene sequence: CDR1 DFQATT, CDR2 SNEGSKA (reference sequence). The ends were cut back, 6 bases at V and 5 bases at J, with 19 bases in the middle. CDR3 length equals 14 residues. For the CDR3, the DNA is TGCAGTGCGCGGAGCCTCCGTGGGAATACTGAAGCTTTCTTT. Residues: CSARSLRGNTEAFF.

V is TRBV6-4 and J is TRBJ1-1; no firm D call. CDR1 and CDR2 from the germline V gene are MRHNA and SNTAGT. CDR3 size: 14 residues. Trimming cost V 4 bases and J 7 bases, with 16 bases left between them. The CDR3 bases are TGTGCCAGCAGTGTTGCGCCCCTAATTGGTGAAGCTTTCTTT. It is translated as CASSVAPLIGEAFF.

This chain joins TRBV28 and TRBJ1-1; 7 nucleotides align to TRBD1. The CDR3 consists of 15 residues. Trimming cost V 4 bases and J 9 bases; bases outside gene matches: 14. Per germline, CDR1 MDHEN and CDR2 SYDVKM. The CDR3 here is CASSSLTGLRVKAFF. DNA for the CDR3: TGTGCCAGCAGTTCCCTGACAGGGTTGAGGGTTAAAGCTTTCTTT.

CDR3 coding DNA: TGCGCCAGCAGCCAAGAGGTCCCCCAGGGGAGATATGGCTACACCTTC. Protein product: CASSQEVPQGRYGYTF. The V call is TRBV4-3, the J call TRBJ1-2, with D perhaps TRBD1 (6 bases). Trimming left V 0 bases short and J 5 bases short, with 16 bases between. CDR3 length: 16 amino acids. The V gene's germline CDR1 is LGHNA and CDR2 YSLEER.

The chain has TRBV28 and TRBJ2-1; 11 bases fit TRBD2. J gave up 6 bases and V 1 base, and 2 bases lay outside the gene matches. The CDR3 is made up of 15 amino acids. From germline, CDR1 is MDHEN and CDR2 SYDVKM. The CDR3 loop reads CASSLYTSGGNEQFF. CDR3 coding DNA: TGTGCCAGCAGTTTATATACTAGCGGGGGCAATGAGCAGTTCTTC.

This clonotype was seen only a few times. This chain uses TRBV5-4 with TRBJ1-2; a weak D match, TRBD1 (5 bases). V was shortened by 0 bases and J by 8 bases, with 14 bases between the two germline ends. Germline V lookup: CDR1 SGHNT, CDR2 YYREEE (reference sequence). The CDR3 length is 14 residues. The CDR3, as DNA: TGTGCCAGCAGCTTGGGGCAGGGTCTGGGCGGCTACACCTTC. Encoded protein: CASSLGQGLGGYTF.

The chain joins TRBV7-2 to TRBJ1-5; D gene ambiguous. Trimming pared 0 bases from V and 11 bases from J, leaving 11 bases between. This CDR3 has 13 residues. Germline V gives CDR1 SGHTA, CDR2 FQGNSA. DNA for the CDR3: TGTGCCAGCAGCTTAGCTGCCCTCTTGACCCAGCATTTT. It encodes CASSLAALLTQHF. Using reference TRBV7-2 and TRBJ1-5 for the parts outside the CDR3, the full variable domain is GAGVSQSPSNKVTEKGKDVELRCDPISGHTALYWYRQSLGQGLEFLIYFQGNSAPDKSGLPSDRFSAERTGGSVSTLTIQRTQQEDSAVYLCASSLAALLTQHFGDGTRLSIL.

V is TRBV20-1 and J is TRBJ2-7; 12 nucleotides line up with TRBD2. Trimming at V came to 0 bases and at J to 3 bases, leaving 9 bases not matched to a gene. Germline V CDR1 and CDR2: DFQATT, SNEGSKA (reference sequence). The CDR3 length is 17 residues. The CDR3 DNA follows: TGCAGTGCTAGAGATAACTCGGCTAGCGGGAGGGTCTACGAGCAGTACTTC. Amino acid sequence: CSARDNSASGRVYEQYF.

This clonotype was detected once. J is TRBJ1-2 and V is TRBV5-1; D ambiguous. Germline V gene sequence: CDR1 SGHRS, CDR2 YFSETQ. The ends were cut back, 0 bases at V and 0 bases at J, with 6 bases in the middle. The CDR3 contains 14 residues. CDR3 coding DNA: TGCGCCAGCAGCTTGGAGTCTCCTAACTATGGCTACACCTTC. It is translated as CASSLESPNYGYTF.

The V and J genes are TRBV5-1 and TRBJ2-5, with D possibly being TRBD2 (6 bases). This CDR3 region has 16 residues. Germline-derived CDR1 and CDR2 are SGHRS and YFSETQ. Trimming shortened V by 0 bases and J by 4 bases, and 16 bases separated the two germline ends. The CDR3 bases are TGCGCCAGCAGCTTGGCCCGAACGGGAGTCGGAGAGACCCAGTACTTC. This translates into CASSLARTGVGETQYF.

This clonotype was counted a few times. The chain employs TRBV7-3 and TRBJ2-3; D gene uncertain. CDR3 size: 13 residues. Deletions cut 1 base from V and 5 bases from J, with 7 bases between. Per germline, CDR1 SGHTA and CDR2 FQGTGA. The CDR3 loop is CASSLIVGDTQYF. CDR3 in DNA: TGTGCCAGCAGCTTAATAGTAGGAGATACGCAGTATTTT.